Shown below are 4 T cell receptor beta chains from a single sample sequenced in a study of blood T cells in healthy people across ages. Together with a sample-barcoded 5' primer, a J-beta primer mix was included in a second PCR lasting roughly 6 to 12 cycles. From the 5' RACE reads, TCRdb called clonotypes with MiXCR, one entry per CDR3 protein. The data contain about 1,500,000 distinct CDR3 sequences, approximately 40% of them singletons. Sequencing used blood. The receptors were sampled from a woman under 30 in good health.

The rearrangement links TRBV3-1 to TRBJ2-4; 12 bases are shared with TRBD2. This CDR3 comprises 17 residues. Germline CDR1 reads LGHDT; CDR2 reads YNNKEL (reference sequence). With 3 bases clipped from V and 1 base from J, the junction kept 4 bases outside the gene matches. In DNA form, the CDR3 reads TGTGCCAGCAGCCAGGCAGGGACTAGCGGGGCCAAAAACATTCAGTACTTC. It translates to CASSQAGTSGAKNIQYF. Drawing the rest from reference TRBV3-1 and TRBJ2-4, the complete variable domain is DTAVSQTPKYLVTQMGNDKSIKCEQNLGHDTMYWYKQDSKKFLKIMFSYNNKELIINETVPNRFSPKSPDKAHLNLHINSLELGDSAVYFCASSQAGTSGAKNIQYFGAGTRLSVL.

The chain recombines TRBV2 with TRBJ2-5; perhaps TRBD2 as D (5 bases). This CDR3 is built from 16 residues. CDR1 is SNHLY and CDR2 is FYNNEI in the germline V gene. The ends were cut back, 6 bases at V and 2 bases at J, with 19 bases in the middle. CDR3 sequence reads: CASRERRGQSQETQYF. CDR3 nucleotides: TGTGCCAGCAGAGAAAGGAGAGGGCAGTCACAAGAGACCCAGTACTTC.

This clonotype was picked up a small number of times. The chain uses TRBV2 and TRBJ2-5; maybe TRBD2 (6 bases). The germline gives CDR1 SNHLY, CDR2 FYNNEI. CDR3 length: 14 amino acids. V gave up 4 bases and J gave up 4 bases, with 13 bases separating them. The CDR3 here is CASSVGGAGETQYF. The CDR3 DNA sequence: TGTGCCAGCAGTGTTGGAGGGGCCGGAGAGACCCAGTACTTC. Combining the CDR3 with reference TRBV2 and TRBJ2-5 gives the whole variable domain EPEVTQTPSHQVTQMGQEVILRCVPISNHLYFYWYRQILGQKVEFLVSFYNNEISEKSEIFDDQFSVERPDGSNFTLKIRSTKLEDSAMYFCASSVGGAGETQYFGPGTRLLVL.

The V and J genes are TRBV7-9 and TRBJ2-5; D is ambiguous. Germline V gives CDR1 SEHNR, CDR2 FQNEAQ (reference sequence). Trimming left V 5 bases short and J 11 bases short, with 30 bases between. The CDR3 covers 17 residues. The chain's CDR3 is CASSPRTSLGFYNEQYF. The CDR3 region has the DNA TGTGCCAGCAGCCCGAGGACCTCACTCGGGTTCTACAATGAGCAGTACTTC.